This TCR beta chain derives from a study of blood T cell repertoires in COVID-19. Study-level background: Acute and convalescent COVID-19 specimens originated in the United States, Italy and Spain.

This CDR3 is 13 amino acids long. Between the trimmed V and J ends, which lost 2 bases and 5 bases, there was a span of 7 bases. CDR1 and CDR2 (germline): LNHDA, SQIVND (reference sequence). Source study methods: Amplification of reference gene primers was used by the study to estimate nucleated cell counts. Generated by immunoSEQ multiplex PCR, the TCRdb table keeps only in-frame clones and is missing some. V and J calls and clone size follow that table, whereas D and trimming were derived from the DNA. The sample includes approximately 410,000 clones, approximately 90% of them seen just once. J is TRBJ1-5 and V is TRBV19; D is unresolved. Sequenced input: peripheral blood. This sequence originates from a woman in her 30s with active or convalescent COVID-19. DNA of the CDR3: TGTGCCAGTAGTATAATCGGAGATCAGCCCCAGCATTTT. It is translated as CASSIIGDQPQHF.